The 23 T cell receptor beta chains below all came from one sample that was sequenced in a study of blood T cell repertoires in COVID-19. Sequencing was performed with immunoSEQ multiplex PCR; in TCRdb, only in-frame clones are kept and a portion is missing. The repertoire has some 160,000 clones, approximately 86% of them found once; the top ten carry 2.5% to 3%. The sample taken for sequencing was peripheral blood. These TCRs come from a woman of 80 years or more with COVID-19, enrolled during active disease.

The CDR3 region has the DNA TGTGCCAGTAGTATAGCCGACGGGGGCACAGATACGCAGTATTTT. It is translated as CASSIADGGTDTQYF. The J gene is TRBJ2-3, the V gene TRBV19; the D gene is possibly TRBD2 (5 bases). The CDR3 consists of 15 residues. The germline gives CDR1 LNHDA, CDR2 SQIVND (reference sequence). Trimming pared 1 base from V and 1 base from J, leaving 9 bases between.

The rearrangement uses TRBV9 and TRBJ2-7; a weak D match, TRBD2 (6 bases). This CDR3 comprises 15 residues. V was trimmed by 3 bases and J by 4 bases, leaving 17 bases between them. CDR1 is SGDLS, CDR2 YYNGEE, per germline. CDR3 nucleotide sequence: TGTGCCAGCAGCGCCTCCTCGGGAGTAGGGTACGAGCAGTACTTC. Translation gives CASSASSGVGYEQYF. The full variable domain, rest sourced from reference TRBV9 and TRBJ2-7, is DSGVTQTPKHLITATGQRVTLRCSPRSGDLSVYWYQQSLDQGLQFLIQYYNGEERAKGNILERFSAQQFPDLHSELNLSSLELGDSALYFCASSASSGVGYEQYFGPGTRLTVT.

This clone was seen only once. CDR3: CASSLNSEVAGGPWYEQYF. CDR3 bases: TGTGCCAGCAGCTTAAACTCGGAAGTAGCGGGAGGGCCTTGGTACGAGCAGTACTTC. This chain uses TRBV7-6 with TRBJ2-7; the match to TRBD2 covers 11 bases. Germline assignment: CDR1 SGHVS and CDR2 FNYEAQ. Trimming took 2 bases from V and 4 from J; bases not matched to a gene: 16. The CDR3 sequence is 19 residues long.

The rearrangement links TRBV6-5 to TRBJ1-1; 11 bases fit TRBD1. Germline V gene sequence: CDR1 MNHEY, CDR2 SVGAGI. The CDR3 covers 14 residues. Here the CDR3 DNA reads TGTACAACAGGACAGGGGGCGTATAACACTGAAGCTTTCTTT. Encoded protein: CTTGQGAYNTEAFF.

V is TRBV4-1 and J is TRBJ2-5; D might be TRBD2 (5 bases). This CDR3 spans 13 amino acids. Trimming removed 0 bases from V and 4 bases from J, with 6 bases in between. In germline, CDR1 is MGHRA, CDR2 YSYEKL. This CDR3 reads CASSQESGETQYF. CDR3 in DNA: TGCGCCAGCAGCCAAGAGAGCGGAGAGACCCAGTACTTC.

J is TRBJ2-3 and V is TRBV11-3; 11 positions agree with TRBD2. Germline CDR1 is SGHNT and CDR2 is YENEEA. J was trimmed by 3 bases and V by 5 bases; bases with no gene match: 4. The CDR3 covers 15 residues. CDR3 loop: CASSTTSGGTDTQYF. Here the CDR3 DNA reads TGTGCCAGCAGCACTACTAGCGGGGGAACAGATACGCAGTATTTT.

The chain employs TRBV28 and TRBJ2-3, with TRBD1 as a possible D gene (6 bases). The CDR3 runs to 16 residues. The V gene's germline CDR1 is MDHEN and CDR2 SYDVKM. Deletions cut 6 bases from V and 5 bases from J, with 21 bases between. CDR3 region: CASRPTTGFRGDTQYF. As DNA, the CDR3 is TGTGCCAGCAGGCCAACGACAGGATTTCGGGGAGATACGCAGTATTTT.

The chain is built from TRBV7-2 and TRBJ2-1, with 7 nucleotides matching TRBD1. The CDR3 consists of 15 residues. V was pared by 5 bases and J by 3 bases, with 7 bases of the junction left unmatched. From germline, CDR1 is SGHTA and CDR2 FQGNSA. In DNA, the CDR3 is TGTGCCAGCAGCCCCCGACAGGGTAACTACAATGAGCAGTTCTTC. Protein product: CASSPRQGNYNEQFF.

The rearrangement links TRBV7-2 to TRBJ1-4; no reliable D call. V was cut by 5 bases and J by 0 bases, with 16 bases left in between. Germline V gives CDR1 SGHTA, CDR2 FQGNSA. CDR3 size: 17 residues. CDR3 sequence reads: CASSLTIRRTTNEKLFF. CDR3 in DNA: TGTGCCAGCAGCCTAACTATTAGGCGGACAACTAATGAAAAACTGTTTTTT.

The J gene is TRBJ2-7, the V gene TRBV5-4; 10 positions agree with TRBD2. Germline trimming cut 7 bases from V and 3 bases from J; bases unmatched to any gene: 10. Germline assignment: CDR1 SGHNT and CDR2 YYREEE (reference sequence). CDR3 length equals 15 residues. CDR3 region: CASHLAGVPGYEQYF. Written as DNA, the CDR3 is TGTGCCAGCCACCTAGCGGGAGTACCTGGCTACGAGCAGTACTTC.

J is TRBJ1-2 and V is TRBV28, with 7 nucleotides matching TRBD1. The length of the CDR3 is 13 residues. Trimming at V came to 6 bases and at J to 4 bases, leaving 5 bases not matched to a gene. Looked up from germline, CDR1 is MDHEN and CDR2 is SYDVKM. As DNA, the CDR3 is TGTGCCAGCAGACAGGGGAATCTCTATGGCTACACCTTC. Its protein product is CASRQGNLYGYTF.

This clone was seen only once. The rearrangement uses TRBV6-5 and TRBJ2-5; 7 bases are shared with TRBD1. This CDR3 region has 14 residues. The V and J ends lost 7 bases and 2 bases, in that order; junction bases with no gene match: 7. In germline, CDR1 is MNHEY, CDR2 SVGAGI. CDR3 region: CASNPGTVQETQYF. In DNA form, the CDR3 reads TGTGCCAGCAATCCTGGGACAGTTCAAGAGACCCAGTACTTC.

The CDR3: CSASIQGGEKLFF. For the CDR3, the DNA is TGCAGTGCTAGTATACAGGGCGGTGAAAAACTGTTTTTT. The chain links TRBV20-1 to TRBJ1-4; perhaps TRBD1 as D (6 bases). Per the germline V gene, CDR1 is DFQATT and CDR2 is SNEGSKA (reference sequence). The CDR3 extends over 13 amino acids. V lost 3 bases to trimming and J lost 7 bases, with 12 bases between them.

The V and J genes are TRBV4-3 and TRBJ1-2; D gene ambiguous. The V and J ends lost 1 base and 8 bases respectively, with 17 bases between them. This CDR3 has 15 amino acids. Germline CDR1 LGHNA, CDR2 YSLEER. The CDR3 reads CASSQGGSGSRGYTF. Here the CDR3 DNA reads TGCGCCAGCAGCCAAGGTGGCAGCGGGTCTAGAGGCTACACCTTC.

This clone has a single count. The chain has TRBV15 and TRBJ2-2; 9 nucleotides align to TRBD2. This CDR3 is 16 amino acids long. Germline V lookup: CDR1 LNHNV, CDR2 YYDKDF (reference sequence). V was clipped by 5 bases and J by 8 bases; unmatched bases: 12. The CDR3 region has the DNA TGTGCCACCAGCGGCCAGGCTAGCGGGATTTTTGGGGAGCTGTTTTTT. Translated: CATSGQASGIFGELFF.

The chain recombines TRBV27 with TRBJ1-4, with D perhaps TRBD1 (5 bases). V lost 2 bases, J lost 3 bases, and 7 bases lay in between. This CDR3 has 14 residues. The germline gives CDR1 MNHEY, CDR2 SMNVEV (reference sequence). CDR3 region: CASSLPGPNEKLFF. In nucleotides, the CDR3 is TGTGCCAGCAGTTTACCAGGGCCTAATGAAAAACTGTTTTTT.

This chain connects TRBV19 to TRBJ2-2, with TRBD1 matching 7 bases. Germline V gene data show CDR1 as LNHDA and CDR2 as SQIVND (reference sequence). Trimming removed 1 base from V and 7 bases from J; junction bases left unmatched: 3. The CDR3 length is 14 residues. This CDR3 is CASSIVGGHGELFF. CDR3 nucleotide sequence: TGTGCCAGTAGTATAGTAGGGGGCCACGGGGAGCTGTTTTTT.

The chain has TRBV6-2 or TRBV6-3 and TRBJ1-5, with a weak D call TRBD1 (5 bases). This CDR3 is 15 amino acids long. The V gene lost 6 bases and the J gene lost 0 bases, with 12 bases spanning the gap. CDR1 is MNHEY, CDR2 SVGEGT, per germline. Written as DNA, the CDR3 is TGTGCCAGCAGCCCTGTGGGGCTTAGCAATCAGCCCCAGCATTTT. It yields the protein CASSPVGLSNQPQHF.

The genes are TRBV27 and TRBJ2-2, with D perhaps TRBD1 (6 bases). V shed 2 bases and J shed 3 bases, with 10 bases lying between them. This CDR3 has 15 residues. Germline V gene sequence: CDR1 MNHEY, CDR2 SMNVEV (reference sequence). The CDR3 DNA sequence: TGTGCCAGCAGTTTAGGACAGTTGGACACCGGGGAGCTGTTTTTT. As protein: CASSLGQLDTGELFF.

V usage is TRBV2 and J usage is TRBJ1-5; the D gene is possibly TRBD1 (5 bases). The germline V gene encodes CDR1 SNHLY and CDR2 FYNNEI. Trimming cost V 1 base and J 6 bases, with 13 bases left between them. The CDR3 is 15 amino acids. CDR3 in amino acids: CASSEGGGGTQPQHF. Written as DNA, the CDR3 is TGTGCCAGCAGTGAAGGGGGTGGGGGGACTCAGCCCCAGCATTTT.

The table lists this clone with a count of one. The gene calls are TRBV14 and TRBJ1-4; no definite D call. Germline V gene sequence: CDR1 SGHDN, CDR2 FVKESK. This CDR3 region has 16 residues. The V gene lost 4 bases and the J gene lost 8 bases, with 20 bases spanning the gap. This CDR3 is CASSPQRLTSGEKLFF. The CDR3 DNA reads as TGTGCCAGCAGCCCGCAAAGACTGACTTCGGGGGAAAAACTGTTTTTT.

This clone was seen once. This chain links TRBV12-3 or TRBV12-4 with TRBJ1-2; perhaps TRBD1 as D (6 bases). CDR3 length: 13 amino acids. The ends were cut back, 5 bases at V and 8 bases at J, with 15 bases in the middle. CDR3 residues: CASSPYTGIGYTF. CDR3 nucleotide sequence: TGTGCCAGCAGTCCTTACACAGGGATCGGCTACACCTTC.

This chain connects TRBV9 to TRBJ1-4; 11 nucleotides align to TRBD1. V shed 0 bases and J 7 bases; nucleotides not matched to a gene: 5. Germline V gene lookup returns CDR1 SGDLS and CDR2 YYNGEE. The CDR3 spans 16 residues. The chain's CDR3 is CASSVGSGTGGEKLFF. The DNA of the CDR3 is TGTGCCAGCAGCGTAGGGTCTGGGACAGGGGGTGAAAAACTGTTTTTT.